This T cell receptor (beta chain) was retrieved from a study of PD-L1 blockade in urothelial cancer. About the research overall: Patients commenced atezolizumab in about 2014, and it was given at 1,200 mg intravenously every 3 weeks. It was at 3 weeks (second dose) and 6 weeks after treatment start that blood was analyzed. There were a median of approximately 150,000 T cells in blood samples.

Using immunoSEQ multiplex PCR, the repertoire was profiled, and TCRdb retains in-frame clones only, with some absent. This repertoire shows approximately 48,000 clones, roughly 87% found once; its top ten account for roughly 14%. The time point denotes: pretreatment peripheral blood. Note on this clone: Its antigen is not known.

Overall study results and limits: Those with durable benefit had larger increases in tumor-associated blood clones at 3 weeks.

This CDR3 has 15 amino acids. Germline V CDR1 and CDR2: SGHVS, FNYEAQ. The V end lost 6 bases, the J end lost 3 bases, and 18 bases lay between the germline ends. The V and J genes are TRBV7-6 and TRBJ2-7; D is possibly TRBD2 (6 bases). The sample consisted of PBMCs, taken around atezolizumab (anti-PD-L1) treatment. The receptor was isolated from a woman aged 55-70 years with urothelial cancer. In DNA, the CDR3 is TGTGCCAGCAGTCAATTCAGCGGGCATCTCTACGAGCAGTACTTC. It yields the protein CASSQFSGHLYEQYF.